A selection of T cell receptor beta chains follows, all from one sample in a study of PD-L1 blockade in urothelial cancer. The method was immunoSEQ multiplex PCR; TCRdb's version includes in-frame clones alone and lacks a portion of them. The sample has 100,000 or so clones, approximately 90% seen once. The specimen was PBMCs, collected around atezolizumab (anti-PD-L1) treatment. The source of these receptors is a woman older than 75 with urothelial cancer. The CDR3 runs from the conserved cysteine through the conserved F or W. The D gene is left open where the match is weak. Clone size, where shown, is once, few, many, or a class for clones that have expanded.

clone size | D gene | V gene | CDR3 protein
. | TRBD1 | TRBV18 | CASSPQQGAGTEAFF
. | . | TRBV5-1 | CASSFRRDEQYF
. | . | TRBV29-1 | CSVVGPAGKDLDEKLFF
. | . | TRBV27 | CASSLFRIDREARSGANVLTF
. | . | TRBV11-2 | CASSSFRGSHGYTF
. | TRBD2 | TRBV5-1 | CASSLGGKSSGNYNEQFF
. | . | TRBV7-3 | CASSQDSYNEQFF
. | . | TRBV30 | CAGFIQGTNYGYTF
. | TRBD2 | TRBV7-8 | CASSGLAGDVRNF
. | . | TRBV4-1 | CASSQEGHANTGELFF
. | . | TRBV18 | CASSPPGASEKLFF
. | . | TRBV19 | CASSPRQVPTQPQHF
. | TRBD1 | TRBV28 | CASSSGQGAGGYTF
once | . | TRBV7-9 | CAPQRDWGDTQYF
. | . | TRBV5-1 | CASSLAEAETQYF
once | . | TRBV10-3 | CAISENGGPNTEAFF
. | . | TRBV11-2 | CASSLDRVQEKLFF
. | . | TRBV11-2 | CASSIQTGYYEQYF
. | TRBD1 | TRBV5-1 | CASSSGTGFDNEQFF
once | TRBD1 | TRBV5-1 | CASSPGQGYYNEQFF
. | . | TRBV5-6 | CASSLPKVGGGNQPQHF
. | TRBD2 | TRBV5-1 | CASSLGGTSGYNEQFF
. | . | TRBV2 | CASSQRRDTEAFF
. | . | TRBV1 | CTSSQDGRPTGGELNYGYTF
. | . | TRBV5-4 | CASSLGTIGDYGYTF
. | TRBD1 | TRBV9 | CASSKNRGRETQYF
. | . | TRBV6-1 | CASSTQGSGNTIYF
. | TRBD1 | TRBV19 | CASTPGGQGAYEQYF
once | . | TRBV6-1 | CASSGGRGTWQANVLTF
. | . | TRBV10-2 | CASTRDSEQFF
. | . | TRBV27 | CASSFSGLGETQYF
. | . | TRBV12-2 | CASRLGEEDRPSLPGNTIYF
. | . | TRBV28 | CASSELRYNEQFF
. | . | TRBV28 | CAWRAAGSPLHF
. | TRBD1 | TRBV28 | CASSYRGTGGPDTQYF
. | . | TRBV4-1 | CASSQDPGRLIDTQYF
. | TRBD2 | TRBV28 | CASGTIQETQYF
. | TRBD2 | TRBV5-1 | CASSLELAGRNGELFF
few | . | TRBV30 | CAWSVRRQSNQPQHF
. | TRBD2 | TRBV30 | CAWAGTSGREQYF
. | . | TRBV6-1 | CASRRAGDGANVLTF
. | TRBD1 | TRBV19 | CASTHRGRGTEAFF
. | TRBD2 | TRBV6-1 | CAGSPGLLLGEQFF
. | . | TRBV27 | CASSFLRDTDTDTQYF
. | TRBD1 | TRBV28 | CASSRDPGQGLEQYF
. | TRBD1 | TRBV4-1 | CASSQDRAGYTF
once | TRBD1 | TRBV18 | CASSPRGQPSYEQYF
once | TRBD1 | TRBV18 | CASSPGQSGNTIYF
. | TRBD2 | TRBV25-1 | CASSWLAGGPETQYF
. | TRBD1 | TRBV19 | CASSTRDRGFGDTQYF
. | . | TRBV18 | CASSPLQGGEKLFF
. | . | TRBV28 | CASSRDTASYEQYF
. | . | TRBV9 | CASSPDSSSYEQYF
. | TRBD1 | TRBV15 | CATRGRGPLGANVLTF
. | TRBD2 | TRBV11-2 | CASSLQAGTTSHSYNEQFF
. | . | TRBV7-8 | CASSLALLTTINNEQFF
. | . | TRBV12-5 | CAGTRTGNEQYF
. | . | TRBV30 | CAWSTGIRGEKLFF